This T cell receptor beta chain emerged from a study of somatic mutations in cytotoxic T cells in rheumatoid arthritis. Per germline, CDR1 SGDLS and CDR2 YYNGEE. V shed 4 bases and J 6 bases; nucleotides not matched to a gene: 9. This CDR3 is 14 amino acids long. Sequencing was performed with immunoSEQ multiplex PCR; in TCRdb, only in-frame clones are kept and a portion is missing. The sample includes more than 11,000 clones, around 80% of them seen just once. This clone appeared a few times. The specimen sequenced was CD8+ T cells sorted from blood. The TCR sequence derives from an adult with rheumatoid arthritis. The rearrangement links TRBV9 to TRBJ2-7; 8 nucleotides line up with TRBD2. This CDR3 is CASSFTGGPSEQYF. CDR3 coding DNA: TGTGCCAGCAGCTTCACGGGGGGGCCTTCCGAGCAGTACTTC.